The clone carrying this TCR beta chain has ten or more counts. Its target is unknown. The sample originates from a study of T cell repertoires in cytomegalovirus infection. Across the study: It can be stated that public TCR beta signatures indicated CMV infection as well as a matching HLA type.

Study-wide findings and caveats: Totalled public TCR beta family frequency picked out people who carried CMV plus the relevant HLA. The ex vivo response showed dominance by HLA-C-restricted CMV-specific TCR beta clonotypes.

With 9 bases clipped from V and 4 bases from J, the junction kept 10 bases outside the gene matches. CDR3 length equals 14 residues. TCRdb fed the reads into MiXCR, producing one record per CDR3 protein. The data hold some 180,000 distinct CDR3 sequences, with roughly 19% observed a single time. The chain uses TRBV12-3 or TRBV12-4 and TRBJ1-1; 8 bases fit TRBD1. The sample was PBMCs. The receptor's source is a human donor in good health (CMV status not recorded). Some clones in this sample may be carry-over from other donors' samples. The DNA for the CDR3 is TGTGCCAGTCGACGTCAGGGGGCACTCACTGAAGCTTTCTTT. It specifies CASRRQGALTEAFF.